This TCR beta chain was retrieved from a study of control samples from healthy donors and cancer patients. Germline values: CDR1 MNHEY, CDR2 SMNVEV (reference sequence). The CDR3 is 18 residues long. V was clipped by 1 base and J by 0 bases; unmatched bases: 8. Clones were read by immunoSEQ multiplex PCR, and TCRdb kept only the in-frame ones, dropping some. The table has approximately 140,000 clones, 80% to 95% seen once. Sequencing input: blood. The source is a man aged 18-30 years in good health. The chain joins TRBV27 to TRBJ2-3; the match to TRBD1 covers 9 bases. The CDR3 DNA follows: TGTGCCAGCAGTTTATGGGCCTGGACAGGGGATAGCACAGATACGCAGTATTTT. It encodes CASSLWAWTGDSTDTQYF.